Sequencing of this TCR beta chain was carried out in a study of cytomegalovirus exposure and HLA in healthy donors. CDR3 length: 16 residues. Germline V CDR1 and CDR2: SGHRS, YFSETQ. Between the trimmed V and J ends, which lost 2 bases and 6 bases, there was a span of 18 bases. Primers for the PCR totalled 60 Vbeta and 13 Jbeta. Profiled with immunoSEQ multiplex PCR; TCRdb holds only in-frame clones, not every one. Of about 140,000 clones in the sample, approximately 70% were seen once. V is TRBV5-1 and J is TRBJ2-1, with D tentatively TRBD1 (5 bases). This receptor was obtained from a woman aged 55 to 70 in good health and CMV-seronegative. The sequenced sample consisted of PBMCs. The CDR3 reads CASSLGDLIAANEQFF. CDR3 in DNA: TGCGCCAGCAGCTTAGGGGATTTAATCGCCGCCAATGAGCAGTTCTTC.